Listed here is a single TCR beta chain. Its specific antigen is unknown. No much larger clonotype is one base removed from it; base qualities were not supplied. The treatment or condition label corresponds to: live attenuated yellow fever vaccine strain. At every blood-draw timepoint, two biological replicates of bulk PBMCs were collected. A standard Ficoll-Paque protocol was used to isolate PBMCs from peripheral blood. TriZol was used to extract RNA from bulk PBMCs, CD4 and CD8 fractions, and dextramer-positive and dextramer-negative fractions. This entry comes from a study of T cells after yellow fever vaccination (dated by TCRdb to about 2019). Context from the whole study: The SMART-Seq v4 Ultra Low Input RNA kit was used to prepare libraries from fractions with low cell numbers. Bulk TCR alpha and beta repertoires were sequenced longitudinally to track T-cell clones before and after primary and booster YFV17D yellow fever vaccination. Blood was drawn at multiple timepoints before and after primary and secondary immunization, with bulk PBMC replicates and cell subsets isolated. Two healthy male donors, one aged 18 to 29 and one aged 30 to 40 years, were included in the cohort. Summary of the overall study and its limitations: Because only a couple of donors were included in the study, the extent to which the findings can be generalized is limited. FACS-sorted repertoires could contain abundant contaminating clonotypes from the bulk population, so computational filtering was required. After the booster, most clones that had expanded after primary vaccination were detected again (almost 97% of CD4 and around nine tenths of CD8), suggesting broad maintenance of memory. The secondary T-cell response was weaker than the primary response but faster, peaking on day 5 instead of day 15. A small share of clonotypes occurred in both CD4 and CD8 compartments, likely arising from convergent recombination.

The CDR3 runs 15 residues from the cysteine to the phenylalanine. The retained sequence is limited to the CDR3, 45 bases, with the frame set at the first base. Relative to germline, V is 10 bases shorter and J is 1 base shorter, with 17 bases between their ends. The germline V gene (reference sequence) yields LNHDA for CDR1 and SQIVND for CDR2. TCR cDNA was made using 5'RACE template switching, a step that added a universal primer site and unique molecular identifiers. Priming for cDNA synthesis came from both the TCR alpha and TCR beta constant segments. Two PCR steps were used to amplify libraries, with sample barcodes and sequencing adapters being added in the second step. Sequencing of the libraries was done on either Illumina HiSeq 2500 (2x100 bp) or NovaSeq (2x150 bp). In the paper's pipeline: MIGEC handled demultiplexing of reads and collapsing into UMI consensus sequences, while MiXCR performed V(D)J alignment. Vaccine-responding clonotypes were identified with edgeR using replicate PBMC samples, with FDR below 0.01 and a log2 fold change above 5 up to day 15 being required. CD4 or CD8 identity was assigned to each bulk clonotype according to whether the clonotype was present at higher abundance in the sequenced CD4 repertoire or the sequenced CD8 repertoire. TCRdb ran its own pipeline on the public reads, namely fastp trimming at Q25 and MiXCR clone calling, and kept in-frame beta chains. A single entry per CDR3 protein holds the most common genes and DNA from its merged rows. The V and J calls come from TCRdb's annotation, not from the publication. The sample data list 400,000 to 650,000 distinct CDR3 sequences, and 21% of these were observed just once. Clones ranked in the top ten supply about 15% of the sample.

The source was PBMCs, collected less than 25 days after the first yellow fever vaccination. The chain joins TRBV19 to TRBJ2-4; the D gene assignment is ambiguous. The TCR originated in a man in his late teens or twenties who received the YFV17D yellow fever vaccine. The sequenced DNA: TGTGCCACCCATGTTTTCGGGCTGGCCAAAAACATTCAGTACTTC. It translates as CATHVFGLAKNIQYF.